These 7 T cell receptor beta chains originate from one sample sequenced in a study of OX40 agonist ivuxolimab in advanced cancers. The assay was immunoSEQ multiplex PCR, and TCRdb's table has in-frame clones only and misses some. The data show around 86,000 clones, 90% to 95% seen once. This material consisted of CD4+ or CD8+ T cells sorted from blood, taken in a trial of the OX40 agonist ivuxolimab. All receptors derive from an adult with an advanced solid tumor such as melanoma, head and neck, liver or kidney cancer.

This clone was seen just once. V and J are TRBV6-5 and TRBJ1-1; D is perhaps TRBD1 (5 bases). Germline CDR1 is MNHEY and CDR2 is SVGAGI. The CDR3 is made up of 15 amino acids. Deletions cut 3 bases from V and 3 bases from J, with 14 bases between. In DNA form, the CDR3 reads TGTGCCAGCAGTTATCTGAGGGGAGGGGACACTGAAGCTTTCTTT. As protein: CASSYLRGGDTEAFF.

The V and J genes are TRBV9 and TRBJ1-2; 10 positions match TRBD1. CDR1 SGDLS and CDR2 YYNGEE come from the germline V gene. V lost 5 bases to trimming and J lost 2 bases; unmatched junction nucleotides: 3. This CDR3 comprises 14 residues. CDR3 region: CASRGTGVNYGYTF. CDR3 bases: TGTGCCAGCAGAGGGACAGGGGTGAACTATGGCTACACCTTC.

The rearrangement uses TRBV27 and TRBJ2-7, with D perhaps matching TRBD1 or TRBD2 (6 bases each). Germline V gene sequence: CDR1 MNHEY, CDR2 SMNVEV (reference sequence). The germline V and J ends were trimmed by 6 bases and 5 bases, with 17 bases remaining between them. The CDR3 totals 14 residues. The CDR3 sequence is CASSLLGGTHEQYF. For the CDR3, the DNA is TGTGCCAGCAGCCTCCTGGGGGGCACCCACGAGCAGTACTTC.

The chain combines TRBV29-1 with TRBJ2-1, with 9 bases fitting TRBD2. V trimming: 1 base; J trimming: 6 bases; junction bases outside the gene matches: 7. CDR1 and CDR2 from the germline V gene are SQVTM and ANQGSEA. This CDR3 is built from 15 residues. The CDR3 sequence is CSVEGREGLFNEQFF. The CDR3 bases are TGCAGCGTTGAAGGGCGGGAGGGCCTCTTCAATGAGCAGTTCTTC.

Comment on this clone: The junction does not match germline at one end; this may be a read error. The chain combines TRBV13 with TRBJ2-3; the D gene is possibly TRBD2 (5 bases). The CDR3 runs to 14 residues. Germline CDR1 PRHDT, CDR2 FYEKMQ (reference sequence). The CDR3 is CVSSLGGSTDTQYF. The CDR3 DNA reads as TGTGTCAGCAGCTTAGGAGGCAGCACAGATACGCAGTATTTT.

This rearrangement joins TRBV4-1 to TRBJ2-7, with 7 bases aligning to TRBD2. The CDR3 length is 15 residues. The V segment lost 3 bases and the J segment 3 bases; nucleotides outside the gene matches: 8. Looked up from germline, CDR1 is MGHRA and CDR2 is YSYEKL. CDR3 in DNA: TGCGCCAGCAGCCAGGTACTAGCGTCGAACTACGAGCAGTACTTC. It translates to CASSQVLASNYEQYF.

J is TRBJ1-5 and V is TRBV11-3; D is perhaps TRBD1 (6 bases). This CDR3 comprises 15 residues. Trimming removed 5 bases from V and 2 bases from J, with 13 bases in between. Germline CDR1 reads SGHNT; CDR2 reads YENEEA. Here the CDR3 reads CASSPIGGGNQPQHF. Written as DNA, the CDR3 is TGTGCCAGCAGCCCAATAGGGGGAGGCAATCAGCCCCAGCATTTT.